This section outlines one T cell receptor beta chain sequence together with its context. The antigen is unknown. In germline, CDR1 is SGHTA, CDR2 FQGNSA. The J segment lost 6 bases and the V segment lost 5 bases, leaving 3 bases of the junction unmatched. The CDR3 has 12 amino acids. Excluded were patients having autoimmune disease history or systemic immunosuppression. Profiling relied on immunoSEQ multiplex PCR, and the TCRdb table lists in-frame clones only, not all of them. The table has under 100,000 clones, approximately 85% seen once; the top ten hold 2% to 2.5%. The sample comes from a study of OX40 agonist ivuxolimab in advanced cancers. Overall study findings and caveats: Clones of CD4+ and CD8+ blood T cells grew by week 6 at doses of 0.1 to 3.0 mg/kg. Nonresponders, in some cases, also had low normalized T-cell clonal expansion.

The source of this sequence is an adult with an advanced solid tumor such as melanoma, head and neck, liver or kidney cancer. The chain uses TRBV7-2 and TRBJ1-1; 7 bases line up with TRBD1. Sample: CD4+ or CD8+ T cells sorted from blood, taken in a trial of the OX40 agonist ivuxolimab. The CDR3 reads CASSVQGAEAFF. The CDR3 region has the DNA TGTGCCAGCAGCGTCCAGGGGGCTGAAGCTTTCTTT.